Following are 12 T cell receptor beta chains from one sample sequenced in a study of CD8 T cells in Susac syndrome. Reverse transcription of about 0.45 to 1 ug RNA was performed with random hexamers. Using its own MiXCR run on the immunoSEQ multiplex PCR reads, TCRdb lists one record per CDR3 protein. The sample lists about 90,000 distinct CDR3 sequences; approximately 96% were seen once. The sample was CD8+ T cells from PBMCs. These receptors were obtained from a human donor with Susac syndrome.

CDR3 DNA: TGTGCCAGCACCCTTGGACAGGGCACCAATCAGCCCCAGCATTTT. Protein product: CASTLGQGTNQPQHF. This chain uses TRBV12-3 or TRBV12-4 with TRBJ1-5, with 8 bases that match TRBD1. Germline trimming cut 7 bases from V and 3 bases from J; bases unmatched to any gene: 8. The CDR3 length is 15 residues.

The CDR3 loop is CASSVAVRAYHLSEQFF. The CDR3, as DNA: TGTGCCAGCAGCGTAGCAGTTCGTGCGTATCATTTATCTGAGCAGTTCTTC. This sequence joins TRBV9 and TRBJ2-1; D ambiguous. Trimming pared 0 bases from V and 9 bases from J, leaving 22 bases between. This CDR3 is built from 17 residues. The germline gives CDR1 SGDLS, CDR2 YYNGEE. The variable domain in full, completed from reference TRBV9 and TRBJ2-1, reads DSGVTQTPKHLITATGQRVTLRCSPRSGDLSVYWYQQSLDQGLQFLIQYYNGEERAKGNILERFSAQQFPDLHSELNLSSLELGDSALYFCASSVAVRAYHLSEQFFGPGTRLTVL.

The V and J genes are TRBV3-1 and TRBJ2-7; 12 bases map to TRBD2. Germline assignment: CDR1 LGHDT and CDR2 YNNKEL (reference sequence). CDR3 length equals 19 residues. Trimming took 0 bases from V and 7 from J; bases not matched to a gene: 16. The CDR3 DNA follows: TGTGCCAGCAGCCAAGAAATCTGGACTAGCGGGGCTTTAATGGGGGAGCAGTACTTC. Amino acid sequence: CASSQEIWTSGALMGEQYF.

The chain combines TRBV30 with TRBJ1-4; D perhaps matches TRBD1 (5 bases). The CDR3 is 13 residues long. The V and J ends lost 5 bases and 7 bases respectively, with 14 bases between them. Per germline, CDR1 GTSNPN and CDR2 SVGIG (reference sequence). The CDR3 reads CAWAWGIGEKLFF. The DNA of the CDR3 is TGTGCCTGGGCATGGGGGATAGGTGAAAAACTGTTTTTT.

This clonotype was observed a single time. This chain joins TRBV5-1 and TRBJ2-7; D remains ambiguous. This CDR3 is 15 amino acids long. From germline, CDR1 is SGHRS and CDR2 YFSETQ. Trimming left V 1 base short and J 3 bases short, with 14 bases between. CDR3 coding DNA: TGCGCCAGCAGCTTGTCCTCCGGCGAGTACTACGAGCAGTACTTC. Translating gives CASSLSSGEYYEQYF.

Comments on this clonotype: A read error may produce the germline difference seen at one junction end. The chain joins TRBV5-6 to TRBJ2-5, with D possibly matching TRBD2 (6 bases). The germline CDR1 and CDR2 sequences are SGHDT and YYEEEE. There are 15 residues in the CDR3. CDR3: CASSSVEGTQKTQYF. DNA of the CDR3: TGTGCCAGCAGCTCCGTGGAGGGGACCCAAAAGACCCAGTACTTC.

This sequence joins TRBV9 and TRBJ2-1; weak D call: TRBD2 (6 bases). V lost 9 bases and J lost 5, with 15 bases in between. CDR1 is SGDLS and CDR2 is YYNGEE in the germline V gene. The CDR3 consists of 13 residues. The CDR3 sequence is CAKDAGHHNEQFF. The CDR3 DNA reads as TGTGCCAAGGACGCGGGGCACCACAATGAGCAGTTCTTC. The variable domain in full, with the rest retrieved from reference TRBV9 and TRBJ2-1, is DSGVTQTPKHLITATGQRVTLRCSPRSGDLSVYWYQQSLDQGLQFLIQYYNGEERAKGNILERFSAQQFPDLHSELNLSSLELGDSALYFCAKDAGHHNEQFFGPGTRLTVL.

The chain has TRBV6-5 and TRBJ1-5, with 7 bases aligning to TRBD1. The CDR3 has 12 amino acids. Germline V gives CDR1 MNHEY, CDR2 SVGAGI. Trimming cost V 7 bases and J 5 bases; bases outside gene matches: 2. The CDR3 DNA is TGTGCCAGCACCACAGGGGATCAGCCCCAGCATTTT. Amino acids: CASTTGDQPQHF.

The chain links TRBV5-6 to TRBJ2-5; 7 positions match TRBD2. The CDR3 totals 15 residues. Germline V gene sequence: CDR1 SGHDT, CDR2 YYEEEE. J lost 2 bases, V lost 2 bases, and 6 bases had no gene match. For the CDR3, the DNA is TGTGCCAGCAGCTTTGTTCCGGGGGGTCAAGAGACCCAGTACTTC. Amino acid sequence: CASSFVPGGQETQYF.

The rearrangement joins TRBV7-3 to TRBJ2-1; 10 bases match TRBD1. Germline V CDR1 and CDR2: SGHTA, FQGTGA. V gave up 5 bases and J gave up 8 bases; unmatched junction bases: 9. The CDR3 is made up of 15 amino acids. The CDR3 here is CASSDRDRGWDEQFF. CDR3 coding DNA: TGTGCCAGCAGCGACCGGGACAGGGGTTGGGATGAGCAGTTCTTC.

The chain combines TRBV2 with TRBJ1-2; maybe TRBD1 (6 bases). V lost 7 bases and J lost 8, with 20 bases in between. The CDR3 length is 14 residues. In germline, CDR1 is SNHLY, CDR2 FYNNEI. CDR3 sequence reads: CASTKGSGGWGYTF. CDR3 nucleotide sequence: TGTGCCAGCACAAAGGGCTCGGGGGGCTGGGGCTACACCTTC.

The V and J genes are TRBV20-1 and TRBJ1-5, with 7 bases lining up with TRBD1. V lost 0 bases, J lost 1 base, and 3 bases stayed unmatched. The CDR3 is 15 amino acids. Looked up from germline, CDR1 is DFQATT and CDR2 is SNEGSKA (reference sequence). In DNA form, the CDR3 reads TGCAGTGCTAGAGACTCGGGACAGAGCAATCAGCCCCAGCATTTT. Amino acid sequence: CSARDSGQSNQPQHF.